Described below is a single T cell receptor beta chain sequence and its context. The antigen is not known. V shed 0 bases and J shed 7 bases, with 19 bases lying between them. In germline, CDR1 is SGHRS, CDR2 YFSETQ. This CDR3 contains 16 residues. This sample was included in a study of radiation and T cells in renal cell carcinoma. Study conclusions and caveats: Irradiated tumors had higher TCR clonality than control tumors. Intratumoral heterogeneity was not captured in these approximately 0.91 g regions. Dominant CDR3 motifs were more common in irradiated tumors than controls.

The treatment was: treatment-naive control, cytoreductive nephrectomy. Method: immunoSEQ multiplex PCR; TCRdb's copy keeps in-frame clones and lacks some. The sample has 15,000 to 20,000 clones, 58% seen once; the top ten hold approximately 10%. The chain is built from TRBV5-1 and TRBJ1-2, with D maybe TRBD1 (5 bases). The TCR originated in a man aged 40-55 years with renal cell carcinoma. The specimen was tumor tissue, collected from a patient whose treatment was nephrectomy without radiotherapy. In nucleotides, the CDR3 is TGCGCCAGCAGCTTGGGGGGGATCGTTGGATCTATTGGCTACACCTTC. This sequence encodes CASSLGGIVGSIGYTF.